The 29 T cell receptor beta chains in this list originate from one sample, sequenced in a study of CD8+ T cells in alopecia areata. The authors extracted RNA and reverse transcribed it into cDNA as the sequencing template. The repertoire was sequenced with immunoSEQ multiplex PCR; TCRdb's copy has only in-frame clones and lacks some. This sample has around 110,000 clones, each found more than once. Material for sequencing was lesional skin. The source of these receptors is a C3H/HeJ mouse with alopecia areata. The strain's MHC haplotype is H2-k.

This clone was observed a handful of times. Genes and germline are mouse. The observed sequence ends 4 residues before the CDR3 terminus, with the missing tail filled in from the germline J gene. The chain links TRBV19 to TRBJ1-1; 10 bases are shared with TRBD1. J was trimmed by 1 base and V by 4 bases; bases with no gene match: 4. Germline values: CDR1 FNHDT, CDR2 SITEND (reference sequence). This CDR3 spans 15 amino acids. The chain's CDR3 is CASSERQGANTEVFF. The sequenced CDR3 bases are TGTGCCAGCAGTGAAAGACAGGGGGCGAACACA.

At least ten counts were recorded for this clone. Gene names are the mouse ones. The sequence runs out 4 residues before the end of the CDR3; the remainder is reconstructed from the germline J gene. V is TRBV13-3 and J is TRBJ2-2, with a weak D call TRBD1 (6 bases). The germline V gene has CDR1 NNHDY and CDR2 SYVADS. V gave up 2 bases and J gave up 2 bases, with 10 bases separating them. CDR3 length: 15 residues. CDR3 sequence: CASSDAGVNTGQLYF. The covered CDR3 bases are TGTGCCAGCAGTGACGCAGGGGTCAACACCGGG.

This clone was seen many times. Gene labels here are mouse ones. Read coverage stops 4 residues before the CDR3 terminus; the germline J gene supplies the remainder. The chain has TRBV16 and TRBJ2-5; D remains ambiguous. Deletions cut 5 bases from V and 0 bases from J, with 6 bases between. From germline, CDR1 is SGHSA and CDR2 FRNQAP. This CDR3 has 13 residues. The sequenced part of the CDR3 DNA is TGTGCAAGCAGCGACAATAACCAAGAC. This translates into CASSDNNQD. Given in full, the CDR3 is CASSDNNQDTQYF. The whole variable domain, filled in from reference TRBV16 and TRBJ2-5, reads NAGVIQTPRHKVTGKGQEATLWCEPISGHSAVFWYRQTIVQGLEFLTYFRNQAPIDDSGMPKERFSAQMPNQSHSTLKIQSTQPQDSAVYLCASSDNNQDTQYFGPGTRLLVL.

This clone came up a few times. All gene names here are mouse names. Sequencing ends 4 residues short of the CDR3 end; the germline J gene provides the rest. V and J are TRBV31 and TRBJ1-2, with D possibly being TRBD1 (5 bases). The germline CDR1 and CDR2 sequences are GKSSPN and SITVG. The V and J ends lost 1 base and 3 bases respectively, with 9 bases between them. The CDR3 totals 13 residues. The CDR3 loop is CAWSPRGDSDYTF. The DNA read from the CDR3 is TGTGCCTGGAGTCCCCGGGGGGACTCC.

This clone was seen a few times. The database protein in TCRdb disagrees with the DNA translation at residue 12; the sequence shown here was translated from the DNA. Genes here carry mouse names. The read falls 3 residues short of the CDR3 end, and the missing part is taken from the germline J gene. This chain uses TRBV1 with TRBJ1-3; D is unresolved. In germline, CDR1 is NSQYPW, CDR2 LRSPGD (reference sequence). The CDR3 totals 15 residues. The ends were cut back, 4 bases at V and 0 bases at J, with 10 bases in the middle. The CDR3 bases that were read are TGCACCTGCAGTGGTCCCCACAATTCTGGAAATACG. It specifies CTCSGPHNSGNT. The full CDR3 reads CTCSGPHNSGNTLYF.

There are many counts of this clone. The gene names here belong to mouse. The read comes to an end 4 residues before the CDR3 does, leaving the germline J gene to fill in the end. V gene TRBV13-3 combines with J gene TRBJ2-1; TRBD1 aligns across 7 bases. The trim removed 2 bases at V and 4 bases at J, leaving 3 bases unmatched. The CDR3 is 14 amino acids. Germline V gene sequence: CDR1 NNHDY, CDR2 SYVADS. The DNA read from the CDR3 is TGTGCCAGCAGTGACACGGGACAGTATGCT. This sequence encodes CASSDTGQYA. The complete CDR3 protein is CASSDTGQYAEQFF.

With regard to this clone: Gene names and germline refer to mouse. From the germline J gene comes the end of the CDR3, since the read stops 4 residues before it. The chain has TRBV13-3 and TRBJ2-5; TRBD2 agrees at 7 bases. The length of the CDR3 is 14 residues. From germline, CDR1 is NNHDY and CDR2 SYVADS. The CDR3 loop reads CASSDIGGIDTQYF. CDR3 DNA (partial): TGTGCCAGCAGTGATATTGGGGGGATTGAC.

This clone has at least ten counts. Gene names refer to mouse genes. The read is 4 residues too short to cover the CDR3 end, so that end is filled in from the germline J gene. The chain has TRBV13-3 and TRBJ2-7; 12 nucleotides line up with TRBD2. This CDR3 is 14 amino acids long. Germline CDR1 is NNHDY and CDR2 is SYVADS. CDR3: CASSERLGGHEQYF. The DNA read from the CDR3 is TGTGCCAGCAGTGAGAGACTGGGGGGGCAT.

There are a few counts of this clone. These gene names are mouse names. The DNA ends 4 residues before the CDR3 does, and the rest of the CDR3 is filled in from the germline J gene. The V call is TRBV16, the J call TRBJ2-5; unclear D gene. Germline CDR1 is SGHSA and CDR2 is FRNQAP. Trimming left V 0 bases short and J 3 bases short, with 7 bases between. The CDR3 has 14 amino acids. The sequenced part of the CDR3 DNA is TGTGCAAGCAGCTTAGATACCAGACAAGAC. Protein: CASSLDTRQD. The entire CDR3 protein is CASSLDTRQDTQYF.

On this clone itself: Mouse germline and gene names are used. The CDR3 end is not reached by the read, which stops 4 residues before it; the germline J gene fills it in. This chain links TRBV1 with TRBJ2-2; possibly TRBD2 for D (6 bases). V lost 0 bases, J lost 0 bases, and 11 bases lay in between. The length of the CDR3 is 17 residues. In germline, CDR1 is NSQYPW, CDR2 LRSPGD (reference sequence). CDR3 residues: CTCSADSGGTNTGQLYF. The CDR3 bases that were read are TGCACCTGCAGTGCAGATTCCGGGGGGACAAACACCGGG.

For this clone: Mouse germline and gene names are used. The read falls 4 residues short of the CDR3 end, and the missing part is taken from the germline J gene. The chain uses TRBV13-3 and TRBJ1-4; 9 positions match TRBD1. V lost 2 bases and J lost 1; bases outside the gene matches: 3. This CDR3 is 16 amino acids long. The germline V gene encodes CDR1 NNHDY and CDR2 SYVADS. The part of the CDR3 DNA that was read is TGTGCCAGCAGTGAACAGGACAGGGGTTCCAACGAA. Its protein is CASSEQDRGSNE. The entire CDR3 protein reads CASSEQDRGSNERLFF.

This clone turned up a few times. Any gene name here is a mouse gene name. Sequencing ends 4 residues short of the CDR3 end; the germline J gene provides the rest. The chain couples TRBV5 to TRBJ2-5; 8 positions match TRBD1. Germline CDR1 and CDR2: LGHNA and YNLKQL (reference sequence). The CDR3 is 13 amino acids. The chain's CDR3 is CASSPGQGDTQYF. The CDR3 DNA, read in part, is TGTGCCAGCAGCCCCGGACAGGGAGAC.

There are many counts of this clone. Mouse gene names apply. The sequenced fragment ends 4 residues before the CDR3 boundary, so the rest is inferred from the germline J gene. The same CDR3 also results from other DNA sequences found in this sample. The V call is TRBV13-3, the J call TRBJ1-1; 7 nucleotides align to TRBD1. The CDR3 runs 15 residues. Germline values: CDR1 NNHDY, CDR2 SYVADS. V gave up 2 bases and J gave up 0 bases; unmatched junction bases: 4. CDR3 sequence: CASSERQGANTEVFF. Partial CDR3 DNA: TGTGCCAGCAGTGAGAGACAGGGTGCAAACACA.

With respect to this clone: All gene names here are mouse names. The CDR3 is cut off 4 residues early in the read; its end comes from the germline J gene. The chain recombines TRBV13-3 with TRBJ1-1, with TRBD1 identical over 9 bases. Germline CDR1 is NNHDY and CDR2 is SYVADS. Trimming took 6 bases from V and 4 from J; bases not matched to a gene: 7. The CDR3 has 14 amino acids. The CDR3 reads CASIGDRGSTEVFF. The CDR3 bases that were read are TGTGCCAGCATTGGAGACAGGGGGTCCACA.

As to this clone: Here the gene names and germline are mouse. The read is 4 residues too short to cover the CDR3 end, so that end is filled in from the germline J gene. The chain joins TRBV19 to TRBJ2-5; TRBD1 agrees at 7 bases. Looked up from germline, CDR1 is FNHDT and CDR2 is SITEND (reference sequence). This CDR3 spans 15 amino acids. J lost 3 bases, V lost 1 base, and 5 bases had no gene match. CDR3 DNA (partial): TGTGCCAGCAGTATAATCCCGGGACAGCAAGAC. Amino acids: CASSIIPGQQD. The full CDR3 reads CASSIIPGQQDTQYF.

Of note for this clone: Genes here carry mouse names. The DNA ends 4 residues before the CDR3 does, and the rest of the CDR3 is filled in from the germline J gene. The J gene is TRBJ1-1, the V gene TRBV1; 7 bases are shared with TRBD1. Losses at the gene ends were 1 base for V and 0 bases for J; bases not matched to a gene: 5. CDR1 and CDR2 from the germline V gene are NSQYPW and LRSPGD (reference sequence). CDR3 length: 16 residues. The DNA read from the CDR3 is TGCACCTGCAGTGCAGGGGACAGAAATGCAAACACA. Its protein is CTCSAGDRNANT. The whole CDR3 reads CTCSAGDRNANTEVFF.

Many counts were recorded for this clone. Gene names are the mouse ones. The sample has other DNA sequences that encode this CDR3 too. The sequenced part of the CDR3 DNA is TGTGCCAGCAGTGATCCTGGTTCATCCTAT. This sequence encodes CASSDPGSSY. The entire CDR3 protein is CASSDPGSSYEQYF. V gene TRBV13-3 combines with J gene TRBJ2-7, with D uncertain. The read gets to within 4 residues of the CDR3 end, and the germline J gene fills in the rest. The CDR3 is 14 residues long. In germline, CDR1 is NNHDY, CDR2 SYVADS. The ends were cut back, 1 base at V and 1 base at J, with 9 bases in the middle.

This clone was recorded a few times. Gene names and germline refer to mouse. Read sequence stops 4 residues before the CDR3 end, and the germline J gene provides the missing end. This chain joins TRBV20 and TRBJ2-3; possible D gene TRBD1, 6 bases. This CDR3 has 12 residues. Germline lookup yields CDR1 GFQATS and CDR2 STVNSAI. V gave up 2 bases and J gave up 3 bases, with 6 bases separating them. The sequenced part of the CDR3 DNA is TGTGGTGCTAGGACAGGGGCAGAA. It specifies CGARTGAE. The whole CDR3 reads CGARTGAETLYF.

Remarks on this clone: Mouse germline and gene names are used. The CDR3 goes on 4 residues after the read ends, and that part is filled in from the germline J gene. This rearrangement joins TRBV19 to TRBJ2-5; TRBD2 matches 11 bases. Germline lookup yields CDR1 FNHDT and CDR2 SITEND (reference sequence). The CDR3 has 16 amino acids. Here the CDR3 reads CASSMNWGGAEDTQYF. Partial CDR3 DNA: TGTGCCAGCAGTATGAACTGGGGGGGCGCAGAAGAC.

As regards this clone: Gene names refer to mouse genes. The read is 4 residues too short to cover the CDR3 end, so that end is filled in from the germline J gene. The rearrangement joins TRBV1 to TRBJ2-4; 8 bases align to TRBD2. Germline V gene data show CDR1 as NSQYPW and CDR2 as LRSPGD (reference sequence). This CDR3 has 17 residues. The junction had 8 bases not matched to a gene; V was cut back by 3 bases and J by 0 bases. Partial CDR3 DNA: TGCACCTGCAGTGCCAACACTGGGGGCTCTAGTCAAAAC. Its translation: CTCSANTGGSSQN. In full, the CDR3 reads CTCSANTGGSSQNTLYF.

This clone was seen a handful of times. At residue 10, the TCRdb protein and translated DNA are inconsistent; the protein given comes from the DNA. The gene names here belong to mouse. The CDR3 end lies 3 residues beyond the end of the read and is filled in from the germline J gene. This rearrangement joins TRBV13-3 to TRBJ1-3, with no clear D. The germline CDR1 and CDR2 sequences are NNHDY and SYVADS. The V gene lost 6 bases and the J gene lost 0 bases, with 7 bases spanning the gap. The CDR3 loop spans 13 amino acids. The part of the CDR3 DNA that was read is TGTGCCAGCATGGTGAATTCTGGAAATACG. Protein product: CASMVNSGNT. From start to end, the CDR3 is CASMVNSGNTLYF.

This clone has ten or more counts. The genes are named according to mouse. The DNA ends 4 residues before the CDR3 does, and the rest of the CDR3 is filled in from the germline J gene. The chain joins TRBV13-3 to TRBJ2-4, with TRBD2 identical over 11 bases. The V segment lost 7 bases and the J segment 0 bases; nucleotides outside the gene matches: 1. Germline loops: CDR1 NNHDY, CDR2 SYVADS. This CDR3 spans 14 amino acids. CDR3 region: CASRDWGSQNTLYF. The CDR3 bases that were read are TGTGCCAGCCGGGACTGGGGGAGTCAAAAC.

In this sample, this clone turned up a few times. Gene labels here are mouse ones. The sequenced fragment ends 4 residues before the CDR3 boundary, so the rest is inferred from the germline J gene. The rearrangement joins TRBV13-3 to TRBJ1-1; TRBD1 might be the D (6 bases). The CDR3 length is 15 residues. Germline CDR1 is NNHDY and CDR2 is SYVADS. Trimming pared 0 bases from V and 0 bases from J, leaving 9 bases between. The DNA read from the CDR3 is TGTGCCAGCAGTGATGGGGGGACAAAGAACACA. Translation: CASSDGGTKNT. The whole CDR3 is CASSDGGTKNTEVFF.

There are a few counts of this clone. Gene and germline names: mouse. The read terminates 4 residues before the CDR3 end, so the remaining end is supplied by the germline J gene. This chain links TRBV13-3 with TRBJ2-5; no definite D call. CDR1 is NNHDY, CDR2 SYVADS, per germline. The CDR3 consists of 15 residues. V shed 2 bases and J shed 0 bases, with 10 bases lying between them. CDR3 sequence reads: CASSELGVNQDTQYF. The CDR3 DNA, read in part, is TGTGCCAGCAGTGAATTGGGTGTTAACCAAGAC.

This clone showed up many times. Gene and germline names: mouse. The read finishes 4 residues shy of the CDR3 end, and the germline J gene is used to complete it. This chain links TRBV13-3 with TRBJ1-4, with 7 bases lining up with TRBD1. This CDR3 has 14 amino acids. CDR1 and CDR2 from the germline V gene are NNHDY and SYVADS. With 4 bases clipped from V and 5 bases from J, the junction kept 5 bases outside the gene matches. The part of the CDR3 DNA that was read is TGTGCCAGCAGTCGACAGGGAGGGAACGAA. Translating gives CASSRQGGNE. In full, the CDR3 is CASSRQGGNERLFF.

Worth noting for this clone: Genes here carry mouse names. Read coverage stops 4 residues before the CDR3 terminus; the germline J gene supplies the remainder. The chain employs TRBV31 and TRBJ2-7, with 13 positions matching TRBD2. Germline assignment: CDR1 GKSSPN and CDR2 SITVG. CDR3 length: 12 residues. CDR3 DNA (partial): TGTGCCCGGGACTGGGGGGGATAT. It is translated as CARDWGGY. The CDR3 in full is CARDWGGYEQYF.

Notes on this clone: Genes here carry mouse names. Read coverage stops 4 residues before the CDR3 terminus; the germline J gene supplies the remainder. V is TRBV31 and J is TRBJ2-7; the D gene is possibly TRBD1 (6 bases). The CDR3 sequence is 14 residues long. Between the trimmed V and J ends, which lost 0 bases and 0 bases, there was a span of 9 bases. Germline V gives CDR1 GKSSPN, CDR2 SITVG. The CDR3 is CAWSLEGVSYEQYF. Incomplete CDR3 DNA: TGTGCCTGGAGTCTAGAGGGGGTCTCCTAT.

With respect to this clone: Gene names follow the mouse nomenclature. The CDR3 end falls 4 residues outside the read, so it is completed with the germline J gene. The rearrangement uses TRBV1 and TRBJ2-2, with TRBD1 identical over 8 bases. Germline CDR1 NSQYPW, CDR2 LRSPGD (reference sequence). CDR3 length: 16 amino acids. The trim removed 3 bases at V and 3 bases at J, leaving 6 bases unmatched. CDR3 DNA (partial): TGCACCTGCAGTGCCTCCTCAGGGGGCTACACCGGG. Translating it yields CTCSASSGGYTG. The CDR3 in full is CTCSASSGGYTGQLYF.

Regarding this clone: Gene names follow the mouse nomenclature. The read halts 4 residues ahead of the CDR3 end, with the missing end drawn from the germline J gene. The J gene is TRBJ1-1, the V gene TRBV13-3, with a weak D call TRBD1 (5 bases). This CDR3 comprises 14 residues. Germline CDR1 NNHDY, CDR2 SYVADS. With 5 bases removed from V and 4 bases from J, the gap between germline ends came to 15 bases. The CDR3 sequence: CASSLGTGGTEVFF. CDR3 DNA (partial): TGTGCCAGCAGCCTCGGGACGGGGGGCACA.